The 11 T cell receptor beta chains given below trace back to one sample, sequenced in a study of blood T cell repertoires in COVID-19. Clones were read by immunoSEQ multiplex PCR, and TCRdb kept only the in-frame ones, dropping some. The sample lists 150,000 to 200,000 clones, almost 85% occurring once. The sequenced material came from PBMCs or T cells enriched from blood (not recorded which). All receptors come from a man aged 50 to 59 who had recovered from COVID-19.

This clone was counted a single time. The V gene is TRBV6-1, the J gene TRBJ2-3; possible D gene TRBD1, 6 bases. Germline V gene data show CDR1 as MNHNS and CDR2 as SASEGT. The CDR3 covers 16 residues. V was pared by 4 bases and J by 4 bases, with 18 bases between. The CDR3, as DNA: TGTGCCAGCAGTGCCGGGGCAGGGGCGCCTCCAGATACGCAGTATTTT. It encodes CASSAGAGAPPDTQYF.

V usage is TRBV21-1 and J usage is TRBJ1-5; TRBD1, as called in the table, went unchecked against the DNA. TRBV21-1 is flagged as a pseudogene. This CDR3 has 18 residues. The CDR3 DNA reads as TGTGCCAGCAGCAAAGGAGATTACCGGGACAGAGGTAATCAGCCCCAGCATTTT. Protein: CASSKGDYRDRGNQPQHF.

The chain employs TRBV19 and TRBJ2-7, with D possibly matching TRBD1 (6 bases). Per germline, CDR1 LNHDA and CDR2 SQIVND (reference sequence). V was trimmed by 6 bases and J by 0 bases, leaving 21 bases between them. The CDR3 is made up of 17 amino acids. The CDR3 loop is CASRGARQGRGSYEQYF. The CDR3 nucleotides are TGTGCCAGTAGGGGGGCCAGGCAGGGGCGCGGCTCCTACGAGCAGTACTTC.

This clone came up once. V usage is TRBV9 and J usage is TRBJ1-2; weak D call: TRBD1 (6 bases). The V and J ends lost 3 bases and 3 bases respectively, with 15 bases between them. Per the germline V gene, CDR1 is SGDLS and CDR2 is YYNGEE. The CDR3 is 15 residues long. The CDR3 sequence is CASSGRQEKYYGYTF. In DNA form, the CDR3 reads TGTGCCAGCAGCGGGCGACAGGAGAAGTACTATGGCTACACCTTC.

The J gene is TRBJ1-1, the V gene TRBV11-1, with no clear D. This CDR3 has 14 residues. Germline V gene sequence: CDR1 SGHAT, CDR2 FQDESV (reference sequence). V was clipped by 5 bases and J by 0 bases, with 10 bases between them. CDR3 nucleotides: TGTGCCAGCAGCCCCGGACTGATGAACACTGAAGCTTTCTTT. It encodes CASSPGLMNTEAFF.

The chain links TRBV2 to TRBJ1-2; tentatively, D is TRBD1 (6 bases). The CDR3 contains 13 residues. Per germline, CDR1 SNHLY and CDR2 FYNNEI. Deletions cut 11 bases from V and 2 bases from J, with 15 bases between. CDR3 in DNA: TGTGCCGGAAGACAGGACTTGAACTATGGCTACACCTTC. Protein: CAGRQDLNYGYTF.

V usage is TRBV15 and J usage is TRBJ2-3; possibly TRBD2 for D (6 bases). Trimming took off 2 bases at V and 5 bases at J, with 20 bases between the two ends. CDR3 size: 17 residues. Germline CDR1 reads LNHNV; CDR2 reads YYDKDF (reference sequence). In DNA, the CDR3 is TGTGCCACCAGCAGACAGTATACCGGGACTTCGCAAGATACGCAGTATTTT. This sequence encodes CATSRQYTGTSQDTQYF.

V gene TRBV5-4 combines with J gene TRBJ1-2; perhaps TRBD1 as D (6 bases). Between the trimmed V and J ends, which lost 4 bases and 6 bases, there was a span of 10 bases. The CDR3 sequence is 12 residues long. Germline CDR1 SGHNT, CDR2 YYREEE (reference sequence). This CDR3 is CASSRNRDGYTF. In DNA, the CDR3 is TGTGCCAGCAGCAGAAACAGGGATGGCTACACCTTC.

The chain joins TRBV6-4 to TRBJ2-6; possible D gene TRBD1, 5 bases. Trimming shortened V by 6 bases and J by 0 bases, and 6 bases separated the two germline ends. Germline CDR1 is MRHNA and CDR2 is SNTAGT. This CDR3 is built from 14 residues. The CDR3 spells CASSRDSGANVLTF. DNA of the CDR3: TGTGCCAGCAGCAGGGACTCTGGGGCCAACGTCCTGACTTTC.

This chain connects TRBV19 to TRBJ1-5; 9 positions agree with TRBD1. Germline V lookup: CDR1 LNHDA, CDR2 SQIVND (reference sequence). The CDR3 extends over 15 amino acids. J gave up 6 bases and V 5 bases, and 8 bases lay outside the gene matches. CDR3 bases: TGTGCCAGTAGTGACCGGGACAGGGAAAGTCAGCCCCAGCATTTT. This translates into CASSDRDRESQPQHF.

This chain joins TRBV27 and TRBJ2-1; 10 nucleotides agree with TRBD2. The junction had 12 bases not matched to a gene; V was cut back by 6 bases and J by 4 bases. Germline CDR1 MNHEY, CDR2 SMNVEV (reference sequence). The CDR3 contains 17 residues. CDR3 bases: TGTGCCAGCAGCTCCCGGGAGGGACTAGCGATTTACAATGAGCAGTTCTTC. The encoded protein is CASSSREGLAIYNEQFF.